Each of the 9 T cell receptor beta chains below was sequenced from the same sample in a study of T cell repertoires in cytomegalovirus infection. TCRdb reprocessed the reads via MiXCR and lists one record per CDR3 protein. The table lists 150,000 to 200,000 distinct CDR3 sequences, roughly 30% of them singletons. Sequenced sample: PBMCs. The receptors derive from a human donor in good health (CMV status not recorded). Some clones in this sample may be carry-over from other donors' samples.

This clonotype has just a few counts. The chain employs TRBV6-2 or TRBV6-3 and TRBJ1-6; D is uncertain. Trimming left V 7 bases short and J 0 bases short, with 16 bases between. Germline CDR1 MNHEY, CDR2 SVGEGT. There are 17 residues in the CDR3. The CDR3 DNA sequence: TGTGCCAGCAACCTAGCGTTGGGCCGCTCCTATAATTCACCCCTCCACTTT. Protein product: CASNLALGRSYNSPLHF.

V usage is TRBV2 and J usage is TRBJ2-1; unclear D gene. V was pared by 7 bases and J by 3 bases, with 10 bases between. The CDR3 contains 13 residues. The germline V gene has CDR1 SNHLY and CDR2 FYNNEI. The CDR3 nucleotides read TGTGCCAGCATCCTAGACGGCTACAATGAGCAGTTCTTC. It yields the protein CASILDGYNEQFF.

This clonotype was found a few times. This chain joins TRBV7-9 and TRBJ1-1; tentative D call: TRBD1 (6 bases). Per the germline V gene, CDR1 is SEHNR and CDR2 is FQNEAQ (reference sequence). V lost 2 bases to trimming and J lost 7 bases, with 17 bases between them. The CDR3 sequence is 15 residues long. As DNA, the CDR3 is TGTGCCAGCAGCTTAATCAACGCAGGGGAGGGTGAAGCTTTCTTT. This codes for CASSLINAGEGEAFF.

The chain combines TRBV29-1 with TRBJ1-2; unclear D gene. CDR1 SQVTM and CDR2 ANQGSEA come from the germline V gene. The CDR3 has 12 amino acids. The V end lost 6 bases, the J end lost 4 bases, and 12 bases lay between the germline ends. The CDR3 nucleotides read TGCAGCGTCGAGACACAATCCTATGGCTACACCTTC. Translated: CSVETQSYGYTF.

This clonotype was seen repeatedly, ten times or more. The chain has TRBV12-3 or TRBV12-4 and TRBJ1-5; tentative D call: TRBD1 (5 bases). V lost 5 bases, J lost 9 bases, and 14 bases lay in between. The CDR3 runs to 13 residues. DNA for the CDR3: TGTGCCAGCAGTCCCGCCCCGAGGGGGCCCCAGCATTTT. Residues: CASSPAPRGPQHF.

The gene calls are TRBV7-2 and TRBJ1-1, with D maybe TRBD1 (5 bases). This CDR3 has 14 amino acids. In germline, CDR1 is SGHTA, CDR2 FQGNSA. V lost 5 bases to trimming and J lost 1 base, with 11 bases between them. CDR3 nucleotides: TGTGCCAGCAGCGGGGGGGATACGAACACTGAAGCTTTCTTT. This sequence encodes CASSGGDTNTEAFF.

The chain links TRBV12-3 or TRBV12-4 to TRBJ1-5; D is uncertain. Trimming cost V 4 bases and J 0 bases, with 16 bases left between them. The CDR3 spans 17 residues. The CDR3 DNA reads TGTGCCAGCAGTTACCGGCTATCGGACTATAGCAATCAGCCCCAGCATTTT. This encodes CASSYRLSDYSNQPQHF.

This clonotype has a count of ten or more. The rearrangement uses TRBV7-2 and TRBJ2-7; 9 bases align to TRBD1. CDR1 SGHTA and CDR2 FQGNSA come from the germline V gene. Trimming cost V 4 bases and J 4 bases; bases outside gene matches: 2. CDR3 length equals 13 residues. The chain's CDR3 is CASSWTGVYEQYF. CDR3 DNA: TGTGCCAGCAGCTGGACAGGGGTTTACGAGCAGTACTTC.

This clonotype appeared a few times. This chain joins TRBV6-1 and TRBJ2-3; possible D gene TRBD1, 5 bases. Per germline, CDR1 MNHNS and CDR2 SASEGT. The CDR3 length is 11 residues. Trimming cost V 7 bases and J 5 bases, with 7 bases left between them. The CDR3 DNA reads TGTGCCAGCACCCAGGGAGATACGCAGTATTTT. This codes for CASTQGDTQYF.